The 3 T cell receptor beta chains listed next were all sequenced from one sample in a study of cytomegalovirus exposure and HLA in healthy donors. Primers included in the PCR were 60 Vbeta and 13 Jbeta primers. Profiling relied on immunoSEQ multiplex PCR, and the TCRdb table lists in-frame clones only, not all of them. This table holds 120,000 or so clones, about two thirds found once. Sequencing was performed on PBMCs. The origin of the receptors is a man aged 30 to 45 in good health and CMV-seronegative.

The genes are TRBV2 and TRBJ2-2; possible D gene TRBD2, 5 bases. There are 14 residues in the CDR3. V lost 7 bases to trimming and J lost 1 base, with 10 bases between them. Germline CDR1 is SNHLY and CDR2 is FYNNEI. In nucleotides, the CDR3 is TGTGCCAGCAAACCAGCGGTGAACACCGGGGAGCTGTTTTTT. Translation gives CASKPAVNTGELFF.

This sequence joins TRBV29-1 and TRBJ2-7; 9 nucleotides line up with TRBD1. The CDR3 length is 14 residues. Germline CDR1 is SQVTM and CDR2 is ANQGSEA. Trimming cost V 0 bases and J 5 bases; bases outside gene matches: 5. CDR3 region: CSVEDGTGWDEQYF. The CDR3, as DNA: TGCAGCGTTGAAGACGGGACAGGGTGGGACGAGCAGTACTTC.

This chain links TRBV4-3 with TRBJ2-3; TRBD1 matches at 10 bases. CDR3 length: 16 residues. In germline, CDR1 is LGHNA, CDR2 YSLEER. V lost 2 bases to trimming and J lost 1 base; unmatched junction nucleotides: 3. CDR3 bases: TGCGCCAGCAGCCAATCCGGGACAGGGGGCACAGATACGCAGTATTTT. Translating gives CASSQSGTGGTDTQYF.